This TCR beta chain was observed in a study of beta chain features in type 1 diabetes (dated by TCRdb to between 2018 and 2020). For context, the study as a whole: Patients and healthy donors did not differ in mean age, gender distribution, total cell number or subset yield. A total of some 100,000,000 sorted cells were examined across all samples, and the number of cells per subset was strongly correlated with RNA yield. The study compared the TCRB repertoires of sorted circulating CD4+ T cell subsets in recently diagnosed type 1 diabetes patients with those in matched healthy donors. Regulatory and stem cell-like memory subsets were isolated from only 8 patients and roughly eight healthy donors, whereas naive and central memory subsets came from all 30 or so donors. General conclusions and limits of the study: HLA sub-analyses involved small numbers of individuals, so any influence of HLA type on TCRB rearrangement remained unresolved. Because cDNA rather than genomic DNA was sequenced, highly expressing activated cells could have been over-represented, although no difference in activation and CD3 levels was found between groups. At VDJ recombination sites, patients with type 1 diabetes made fewer insertions and deleted more nucleotides, a pattern implying thymic rearrangement abnormalities. The naive, central memory and regulatory TCRB repertoires appeared to resemble one another more closely among patients than among healthy donors. In all four CD4+ subsets, TCRB CDR3 length was moderately but significantly shorter in type 1 diabetes patients. PCR might favor shorter templates, but patient and control samples were amplified and corrected together, so any skew would affect both groups equally.

The High Capacity cDNA Reverse Transcription Kit was used to reverse transcribe all of the isolated RNA, meaning that expressed TCRB transcripts were what got sequenced. Naive, central memory and regulatory T cell samples underwent deep immunoSEQ sequencing, averaging around 4 million total reads per sample. Sorted cells were lysed in RLT buffer and RNA was extracted with DNase-treated RNeasy Micro or Mini kits, depending on cell number. Each cell subset was processed on its own to prevent cross-contamination, while patient and healthy donor samples were processed together. TCRB sequences were amplified from cDNA with the immunoSEQ multiplex PCR, producing 87-bp fragments spanning the CDR3 region. Sequencing of the amplicons was performed on the Illumina HiSeq platform. The original methods were these. Synthetic template baselines were used to correct PCR bias computationally, reads within Hamming distance 2 were collapsed, and singletons that could not be merged were discarded. Reads were aligned against IMGT to assign V, D and J genes, CDR3 length and insertions or deletions at six rearrangement sites. Within each subset, clonotype counts were normalized to the number of sorted cells before true diversity and Gini coefficients were calculated with the tcR R package. Repertoire sharing was quantified using the overlap coefficient calculated on TCRB nucleotide sequences. As a proxy for the pre-selection repertoire, out-of-frame TCRB sequences from naive cells were analyzed. The source is immuneACCESS, and TCRdb retained only in-frame sequences with V and J called. Part of the clones is not carried over; for the studies checked, unresolved V genes explain less than half of this, and the remainder is unexplained. The D gene and trimming were derived from the DNA, and the V and J assignments and clone size from that table. The table for this sample lists roughly 450,000 clones; about 10% of them were counted only once. In total, the top ten clones hold approximately 0.05% of the sample.

For CDR1 and CDR2, the germline V gene lists MGHDK and SYGVNS. Relative to germline, V is 7 bases shorter and J is 11 bases shorter, with 26 bases between their ends. Taken from cysteine to phenylalanine, the CDR3 has 15 residues. Solely the CDR3 DNA is kept, with 45 bases framed from the first base. This clone has a handful of counts. Its antigen is not yet known. No much larger clone is present one base from it, and per-base qualities are unavailable. A single peripheral blood draw of about 120 mL on average was collected from each donor into heparinised tubes. Using a panel that included CD45RO, CCR7, CD25, CD127, CD95 and CD27, naive, central memory, regulatory and stem cell-like memory CD4+ T cells were sorted on a BD FACSAria II. A purity above 95% was achieved for all sorted populations. Right away, PBMCs were isolated by Lymphoprep density gradient centrifugation and were stained directly, with no culture step. So that batch effects would be minimized, each experiment stained and sorted samples in pairs, pairing one healthy donor with one patient.

The sequence was obtained from a woman under 30 in good health. The chain is encoded by TRBV25-1 joined to TRBJ1-1; the D gene is possibly TRBD1, with 5 bases matching. Sequencing was done on a sample of naive CD4+ T cells from blood. The cell subset or site tag for this specimen amounts to: true naive CD4+ T cells. The nucleotides are TGTGCCAGCAATTACTTGGGGAGTCAGGGCACGGGTGCTTTCTTT. This codes for CASNYLGSQGTGAFF.